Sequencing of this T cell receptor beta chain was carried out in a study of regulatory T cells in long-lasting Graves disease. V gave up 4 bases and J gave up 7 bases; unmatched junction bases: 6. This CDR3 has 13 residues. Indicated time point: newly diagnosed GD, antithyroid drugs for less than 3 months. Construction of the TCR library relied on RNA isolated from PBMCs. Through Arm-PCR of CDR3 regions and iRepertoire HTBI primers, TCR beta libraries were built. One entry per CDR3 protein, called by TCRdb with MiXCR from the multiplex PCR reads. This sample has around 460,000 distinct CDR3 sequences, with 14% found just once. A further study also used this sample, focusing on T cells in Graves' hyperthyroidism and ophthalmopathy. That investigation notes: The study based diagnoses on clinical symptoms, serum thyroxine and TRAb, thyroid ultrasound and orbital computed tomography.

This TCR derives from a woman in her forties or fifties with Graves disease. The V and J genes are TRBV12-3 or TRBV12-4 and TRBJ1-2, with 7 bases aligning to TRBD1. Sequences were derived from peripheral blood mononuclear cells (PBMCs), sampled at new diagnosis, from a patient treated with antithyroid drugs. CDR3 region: CASSWIQGSGYTF. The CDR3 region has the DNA TGTGCCAGCAGTTGGATACAGGGGTCTGGCTACACCTTC.